This T cell receptor beta chain originates from a study of OX40 agonist ivuxolimab in advanced cancers. A note on the overall study: The costimulatory receptor OX40 (CD134) was targeted by ivuxolimab, a fully human IgG2 agonistic monoclonal antibody. Intravenous ivuxolimab was administered to patients every 2 weeks at six dose levels: 0.01, 0.1, 0.3, 1.5, 3 and 10 mg/kg. Of the approximately 50 dose-escalation patients, hepatocellular carcinoma was present in some 19, melanoma in approximately 15, renal cell carcinoma in 9 and head and neck cancer in 9. The dose-escalation cohort was 82.7% male with a mean age of roughly 62 years, ranging from roughly 20 to 80. Prior anti-PD-1, anti-PD-L1 or anti-CTLA-4 therapy was permitted, and checkpoint inhibitors had been received by about 44% of dose-escalation patients. Partial responses occurred in three dose-escalation patients, of whom one had hepatocellular carcinoma and two had cutaneous melanoma. The purpose of peripheral TCRbeta sequencing was to test whether ivuxolimab changed TCR sequence diversity and led to clonal T-cell expansion. The paper reports the monotherapy dose-escalation portion (N = 52 patients) of the phase I ivuxolimab trial.

As for this clone: No cognate antigen has been identified for it. Base qualities are not provided; no much larger clone lies one nucleotide away.

Patients with autoimmune disease history or receiving systemic immunosuppression were excluded from the trial. Peripheral blood for TCR sequencing was collected from all dose cohorts at baseline, on cycle 4 day 1, and on cycle 7 day 1. Samples came from an open-label, multicenter, first-in-human phase I dose-escalation trial of ivuxolimab. Adults with locally advanced or metastatic melanoma, renal cell carcinoma, hepatocellular carcinoma or head and neck squamous cell carcinoma were enrolled in the trial. Before TCR sequencing, CD4+ and CD8+ T cells were separately sorted from peripheral blood. Genomic DNA was isolated from the sorted cells so that the TCRbeta CDR3 region could be sequenced. The immunoSEQ Assay was used to sequence the TCRbeta CDR3 regions. TCRdb stores this immuneACCESS table with in-frame sequences only. Part of the clones is absent; in the studies checked, under half of the shortfall reflects unresolved V genes, and no reason is known for the rest. Here the sample has tens of thousands of clones; 85% to 90% occur a single time. Of the sample, more than 13% falls within the top ten clones.

From a lookup of the germline V gene, CDR1 and CDR2 are MNHEY and SVGAGI. From the cysteine up to the phenylalanine, the CDR3 has a length of 16 residues. Solely the CDR3 DNA is kept, with 48 bases framed from the first base. Trimming takes 0 bases off V and 4 bases off J; junction bases not matched to a gene: 4. Overall study outcomes, separate from this receptor: Low levels of normalized T-cell clonal expansion were also seen in some patients who did not respond. At doses from 0.1 to 3.0 mg/kg, clonal expansion was seen in both CD4+ and CD8+ blood T cells between baseline and week 6. After ivuxolimab, expanded clones were on average more numerous among CD8+ T cells than among CD4+ T cells. Antigen specificity was not determined for the clonally expanded peripheral T cells. In the 0.1-3.0 mg/kg groups, partial responders were among the patients with the lowest normalized peripheral clonal expansion, particularly in CD8+ T cells.

Sequenced material: CD4+ or CD8+ T cells sorted from blood, taken in a trial of the OX40 agonist ivuxolimab. The chain is assembled from TRBV6-5 and TRBJ2-3, with 10 bases in between that match TRBD2. This receptor was obtained from an adult with an advanced solid tumor such as melanoma, head and neck, liver or kidney cancer. Read as DNA, the sequence is TGTGCCAGCAGTTACTCACCTAGCGGGAGTTCAGATACGCAGTATTTT. Its protein is CASSYSPSGSSDTQYF.